This passage covers 17 T cell receptor beta chains from one sample sequenced in a study of blood T cell repertoires in COVID-19. TCRdb's copy holds only in-frame clones and misses some; the assay was immunoSEQ multiplex PCR. The table records 150,000 to 200,000 clones, around 85% of them present only once. The sequenced sample consisted of peripheral blood. The receptor set was obtained from a man between 60 and 75 years old who had recovered from COVID-19.

The chain uses TRBV9 and TRBJ2-7; D is possibly TRBD1 (5 bases). The CDR3 has 15 residues. V lost 4 bases and J lost 5, with 19 bases in between. CDR1 is SGDLS, CDR2 YYNGEE, per germline. The CDR3 nucleotides read TGTGCCAGCAGCACCCAATCGAAGGGGTGGGACGAGCAGTACTTC. It translates to CASSTQSKGWDEQYF. The entire variable domain, with the rest obtained from reference TRBV9 and TRBJ2-7, is as follows: DSGVTQTPKHLITATGQRVTLRCSPRSGDLSVYWYQQSLDQGLQFLIQYYNGEERAKGNILERFSAQQFPDLHSELNLSSLELGDSALYFCASSTQSKGWDEQYFGPGTRLTVT.

This chain connects TRBV10-3 to TRBJ1-6; 8 bases fit TRBD1. The germline V gene encodes CDR1 ENHRY and CDR2 SYGVKD. The CDR3 sequence is 16 residues long. V was pared by 0 bases and J by 8 bases, with 6 bases of the junction left unmatched. The CDR3 here is CAISESQQGEDSPLHF. Here the CDR3 DNA reads TGTGCCATCAGTGAGTCGCAACAGGGGGAGGATTCACCCCTCCACTTT.

The V and J genes are TRBV7-8 and TRBJ2-1; no firm D call. The CDR3 runs 17 residues. CDR1 and CDR2 from the germline V gene are SGHVS and FQNEAQ. Between the trimmed V and J ends, which lost 0 bases and 1 base, there was a span of 13 bases. CDR3 DNA sequence: TGTGCCAGCAGCTTAGCGAGGATGCAGAGGTCCTACAATGAGCAGTTCTTC. Its protein product is CASSLARMQRSYNEQFF.

This chain joins TRBV7-2 and TRBJ1-3, with D possibly being TRBD1 (6 bases). Germline lookup yields CDR1 SGHTA and CDR2 FQGNSA. The V end was cut by 5 bases, the J end by 4 bases, with 12 bases between. CDR3 length: 14 residues. The CDR3 DNA reads TGTGCCAGCAGCCTTACAGGGTTCGGAAACACCATATATTTT. Protein product: CASSLTGFGNTIYF.

This clone occurred once. CDR3 loop: CASSPGKDSGRETQYF. Written as DNA, the CDR3 is TGTGCCAGCTCACCGGGGAAGGATAGCGGTAGGGAGACCCAGTACTTC. V usage is TRBV18 and J usage is TRBJ2-5; perhaps TRBD2 as D (6 bases). Trimming removed 3 bases from V and 5 bases from J, with 19 bases in between. CDR1 KGHSH and CDR2 LQKENI come from the germline V gene. The CDR3 totals 16 residues.

The chain uses TRBV29-1 and TRBJ2-4; D might be TRBD1 (5 bases). From germline, CDR1 is SQVTM and CDR2 ANQGSEA. V was clipped by 4 bases and J by 8 bases, with 9 bases between them. The CDR3 consists of 11 residues. CDR3 coding DNA: TGCAGCGTTGGGACAAGAGACATTCAGTACTTC. Amino acid sequence: CSVGTRDIQYF.

The chain is built from TRBV2 and TRBJ1-5; D may be TRBD1 (6 bases). The length of the CDR3 is 15 residues. Germline assignment: CDR1 SNHLY and CDR2 FYNNEI. Trimming pared 7 bases from V and 2 bases from J, leaving 15 bases between. CDR3 in amino acids: CASTQGQAGNQPQHF. As DNA, the CDR3 is TGTGCCAGCACCCAGGGGCAGGCCGGCAATCAGCCCCAGCATTTT. Complete variable domain (other parts from reference TRBV2 and TRBJ1-5): EPEVTQTPSHQVTQMGQEVILRCVPISNHLYFYWYRQILGQKVEFLVSFYNNEISEKSEIFDDQFSVERPDGSNFTLKIRSTKLEDSAMYFCASTQGQAGNQPQHFGDGTRLSIL.

This chain connects TRBV4-2 to TRBJ2-1; 11 nucleotides align to TRBD1. Germline V CDR1 and CDR2: LGHNA, YNFKEQ. The CDR3 has 16 amino acids. The junction had 9 bases not matched to a gene; V was cut back by 3 bases and J by 8 bases. CDR3: CASSQPAGQGGHEQFF. As DNA, the CDR3 is TGTGCCAGCAGCCAGCCTGCGGGACAGGGGGGCCATGAGCAGTTCTTC.

The chain employs TRBV29-1 and TRBJ1-1, with a tentative D call TRBD1 (6 bases). Trimming removed 0 bases at V and 4 bases at J, with 12 bases between. CDR1 is SQVTM, CDR2 ANQGSEA, per germline. This CDR3 has 14 amino acids. The CDR3 spells CSVEDSGGATEAFF. Written as DNA, the CDR3 is TGCAGCGTTGAAGATTCCGGGGGGGCCACTGAAGCTTTCTTT.

About this clone: Other DNA variants within this sample encode the same CDR3. V usage is TRBV3-1 (or the pseudogene TRBV3-2) and J usage is TRBJ2-7; 7 bases are shared with TRBD1. There are 13 residues in the CDR3. Trimming removed 3 bases from V and 1 base from J; junction bases left unmatched: 0. Germline lookup yields CDR1 LGHDT and CDR2 YNNKEL (reference sequence). The DNA of the CDR3 is TGTGCCAGCAGCCAGGGACAGTCCTACGAGCAGTACTTC. It translates to CASSQGQSYEQYF.

The genes are TRBV11-2 and TRBJ2-3; D is possibly TRBD2 (6 bases). The germline gives CDR1 SGHAT, CDR2 FQNNGV. The CDR3 has 14 residues. V was shortened by 5 bases and J by 3 bases, with 12 bases between the two germline ends. CDR3 nucleotides: TGTGCCAGCAGCCCCCCGGAGGGGACAGATACGCAGTATTTT. Translating gives CASSPPEGTDTQYF.

The rearrangement joins TRBV19 to TRBJ1-5; no firm D call. Trimming removed 7 bases at V and 0 bases at J, with 13 bases between. This CDR3 is built from 15 residues. The germline gives CDR1 LNHDA, CDR2 SQIVND (reference sequence). The CDR3 sequence is CASMPTAGSNQPQHF. The DNA for the CDR3 is TGTGCCAGTATGCCAACGGCGGGTAGCAATCAGCCCCAGCATTTT.

The rearrangement joins TRBV9 to TRBJ2-7; 12 bases are shared with TRBD2. The V and J ends lost 0 bases and 7 bases, in that order; junction bases with no gene match: 5. The CDR3 consists of 15 residues. CDR1 is SGDLS, CDR2 YYNGEE, per germline. CDR3 loop: CASSVGSSGGEEQYF. In nucleotides, the CDR3 is TGTGCCAGCAGCGTAGGATCTAGCGGGGGGGAAGAGCAGTACTTC.

The chain carries TRBV19 and TRBJ2-2, with 7 nucleotides matching TRBD2. This CDR3 region has 16 residues. Germline V gives CDR1 LNHDA, CDR2 SQIVND (reference sequence). V was pared by 5 bases and J by 6 bases, with 12 bases of the junction left unmatched. As DNA, the CDR3 is TGTGCCAGTAGTCTGTTTGGCGGGGGTCAAGCCGGGGAGCTGTTTTTT. Residues: CASSLFGGGQAGELFF.

The rearrangement uses TRBV6-2 or TRBV6-3 and TRBJ1-2; D possibly corresponds to TRBD1 (6 bases). CDR1 and CDR2 from the germline V gene are MNHEY and SVGEGT. The CDR3 loop spans 13 amino acids. The V and J ends lost 5 bases and 1 base respectively, with 8 bases between them. The CDR3 sequence is CASSRQDNYGYTF. The DNA of the CDR3 is TGTGCCAGCAGTCGACAGGATAACTATGGCTACACCTTC.

The chain joins TRBV7-3 to TRBJ2-5, with D perhaps TRBD1 (5 bases). Trimming cost V 5 bases and J 5 bases, with 12 bases left between them. The germline V gene has CDR1 SGHTA and CDR2 FQGTGA. This CDR3 is built from 13 residues. The CDR3, as DNA: TGTGCCAGCAGCGCTGGGGCGAGGGAGACCCAGTACTTC. This encodes CASSAGARETQYF.

This chain uses TRBV3-1 (or the pseudogene TRBV3-2) with TRBJ2-3, with TRBD2 identical over 9 bases. Germline V CDR1 and CDR2: LGHDT, YNNKEL (reference sequence). This CDR3 has 17 amino acids. V lost 1 base, J lost 0 bases, and 5 bases stayed unmatched. Here the CDR3 reads CASSQVSGGRSTDTQYF. The CDR3 DNA reads as TGTGCCAGCAGCCAAGTTAGCGGGGGCCGTAGCACAGATACGCAGTATTTT.